These 5 T cell receptor beta chains were all obtained from the same sample, sequenced in a study of T cells in Graves' hyperthyroidism and ophthalmopathy. RNA transcripts gave rise to amplified TCR beta CDR3 regions. During a first-round RT-PCR of the TCR CDR3, the HTBI primer set was used. TCRdb recomputed calls from the multiplex PCR reads with MiXCR, one row per CDR3 protein. The sample lists some 700,000 distinct CDR3 sequences, 17% seen once, with 15% to 19% in the top ten. The sample comprised blood. These receptors were obtained from a man aged 50 or older with Graves' hyperthyroidism.

This clonotype was observed many times. V gene TRBV28 combines with J gene TRBJ2-7; D call uncertain. Trimming pared 4 bases from V and 2 bases from J, leaving 21 bases between. The CDR3 length is 17 residues. Germline V gene lookup returns CDR1 MDHEN and CDR2 SYDVKM. DNA for the CDR3: TGTGCCAGCAGTTCCATAGGGCAGGCAGCAGGAACCTACGAGCAGTACTTC. Protein: CASSSIGQAAGTYEQYF.

The rearrangement links TRBV3-1 to TRBJ2-3; TRBD1 matches 7 bases. The CDR3 extends over 16 amino acids. Per germline, CDR1 LGHDT and CDR2 YNNKEL (reference sequence). Unmatched junction bases numbered 12, after V lost 5 bases and J lost 4 bases. The CDR3 here is CASSTQGWVRADTQYF. The DNA for the CDR3 is TGTGCCAGCAGCACACAGGGGTGGGTTCGTGCAGATACGCAGTATTTT.

There are a few counts of this clonotype. V gene TRBV5-1 combines with J gene TRBJ2-7; 7 positions agree with TRBD1. CDR3 length: 14 residues. The germline V gene has CDR1 SGHRS and CDR2 YFSETQ. The V and J ends lost 2 bases and 0 bases, in that order; junction bases with no gene match: 2. DNA for the CDR3: TGCGCCAGCAGCTTTGGACAGGCCTCCTACGAGCAGTACTTC. Its translation: CASSFGQASYEQYF.

This clonotype was recorded many times. This rearrangement joins TRBV2 to TRBJ2-3; 9 bases line up with TRBD2. The V and J ends lost 4 bases and 4 bases, in that order; junction bases with no gene match: 9. The CDR3 runs 16 residues. The germline gives CDR1 SNHLY, CDR2 FYNNEI. CDR3 nucleotides: TGTGCCAGCAGTGGAAGGGGAGCGGGAGGTGCAGATACGCAGTATTTT. Its translation: CASSGRGAGGADTQYF.

This clonotype occurred many times. Germline and junction disagree at one end, which may indicate a read error. The V call is TRBV7-2, the J call TRBJ2-5; 9 nucleotides align to TRBD2. Germline CDR1 is SGHTA and CDR2 is FQGNSA. The CDR3 has 14 residues. CDR3 sequence: CASSLAGAGETQYF. As DNA, the CDR3 is TGTGCCAGCAGTTTAGCGGGAGCAGGGGAGACCCAGTACTTC. The full variable domain, in which reference TRBV7-2 and TRBJ2-5 provide the parts outside the CDR3, is GAGVSQSPSNKVTEKGKDVELRCDPISGHTALYWYRQSLGQGLEFLIYFQGNSAPDKSGLPSDRFSAERTGGSVSTLTIQRTQQEDSAVYLCASSLAGAGETQYFGPGTRLLVL.